The 9 T cell receptor beta chains below were found in one sample sequenced in a study of OX40 agonist ivuxolimab in advanced cancers. Generated by immunoSEQ multiplex PCR, the TCRdb table keeps only in-frame clones and is missing some. The data hold some 95,000 clones, with approximately 85% observed a single time. The sequencing here drew on CD4+ or CD8+ T cells sorted from blood, taken in a trial of the OX40 agonist ivuxolimab. All receptors derive from an adult with an advanced solid tumor such as melanoma, head and neck, liver or kidney cancer.

This chain joins TRBV11-2 and TRBJ2-5; D is unresolved. This CDR3 contains 13 residues. Germline values: CDR1 SGHAT, CDR2 FQNNGV. V dropped 2 bases and J dropped 1 base, with 5 bases sitting between them. The CDR3 nucleotides are TGTGCCAGCAGCTTACACAGCCAAGAGACCCAGTACTTC. Protein sequence: CASSLHSQETQYF.

V gene TRBV11-2 combines with J gene TRBJ2-7; 7 bases are shared with TRBD1. The CDR3 sequence is 16 residues long. The germline V gene encodes CDR1 SGHAT and CDR2 FQNNGV. Losses at the gene ends were 1 base for V and 0 bases for J; bases not matched to a gene: 6. CDR3: CASSLVGGPLSYEQYF. The CDR3 bases are TGTGCCAGCAGCTTAGTAGGGGGCCCCCTCTCCTACGAGCAGTACTTC. The full variable domain, rest sourced from reference TRBV11-2 and TRBJ2-7, is EAGVAQSPRYKIIEKRQSVAFWCNPISGHATLYWYQQILGQGPKLLIQFQNNGVVDDSQLPKDRFSAERLKGVDSTLKIQPAKLEDSAVYLCASSLVGGPLSYEQYFGPGTRLTVT.

The chain carries TRBV4-1 and TRBJ2-5; TRBD1 might be the D (6 bases). CDR3 length equals 15 residues. CDR1 and CDR2 from the germline V gene are MGHRA and YSYEKL. V dropped 4 bases and J dropped 1 base, with 13 bases sitting between them. The CDR3 DNA is TGCGCCAGCAGCCCTTCCTGGACAGTCCAAGAGACCCAGTACTTC. This translates into CASSPSWTVQETQYF.

In this sample, this clone turned up once. The chain joins TRBV7-9 to TRBJ2-7; possible D gene TRBD2, 6 bases. Germline V gene data show CDR1 as SEHNR and CDR2 as FQNEAQ (reference sequence). V lost 5 bases and J lost 2, with 10 bases in between. This CDR3 region has 13 residues. The CDR3 bases are TGTGCCAGCAGCCCTCGGACTACCTACGAGCAGTACTTC. The encoded protein is CASSPRTTYEQYF.

The V call is TRBV2, the J call TRBJ1-1; no clear D. The CDR3 spans 13 residues. The germline V gene encodes CDR1 SNHLY and CDR2 FYNNEI. Between the trimmed V and J ends, which lost 4 bases and 5 bases, there was a span of 11 bases. Written as DNA, the CDR3 is TGTGCCAGCAGTGTTTCTGGGCTGACTGAAGCTTTCTTT. This gives the protein CASSVSGLTEAFF.

V usage is TRBV5-1 and J usage is TRBJ1-3; D call uncertain. V was shortened by 0 bases and J by 4 bases, with 14 bases between the two germline ends. CDR1 is SGHRS and CDR2 is YFSETQ in the germline V gene. The CDR3 runs 16 residues. For the CDR3, the DNA is TGCGCCAGCAGCTTGGTTGGGATCTCGGCGGGAAACACCATATATTTT. The encoded protein is CASSLVGISAGNTIYF.

Only a few counts were recorded for this clone. The V call is TRBV4-1, the J call TRBJ2-7; D may be TRBD2 (5 bases). Trimming removed 0 bases at V and 7 bases at J, with 7 bases between. Germline CDR1 and CDR2: MGHRA and YSYEKL. This CDR3 contains 12 residues. For the CDR3, the DNA is TGCGCCAGCAGCCAAGATGGGGAGGAGCAGTACTTC. Residues: CASSQDGEEQYF.

The gene calls are TRBV5-4 and TRBJ1-2, with 7 bases aligning to TRBD1. J lost 5 bases, V lost 0 bases, and 7 bases had no gene match. This CDR3 contains 15 residues. Germline V gene lookup returns CDR1 SGHNT and CDR2 YYREEE (reference sequence). CDR3 nucleotides: TGTGCCAGCAGCTTGGGGACAGGTTTAGGGTATGGCTACACCTTC. Translated, it gives CASSLGTGLGYGYTF. Full variable domain (rest looked up from reference TRBV5-4 and TRBJ1-2): ETGVTQSPTHLIKTRGQQVTLRCSSQSGHNTVSWYQQALGQGPQFIFQYYREEENGRGNFPPRFSGLQFPNYSSELNVNALELDDSALYLCASSLGTGLGYGYTFGSGTRLTVV.

The chain carries TRBV5-8 and TRBJ2-4, with D perhaps assigned TRBD1 or TRBD2 (5 bases each). V lost 7 bases and J 0 bases, leaving 17 bases between the germline ends. The germline CDR1 and CDR2 sequences are SGHTS and YDEGEE. The CDR3 extends over 16 amino acids. The CDR3 coding sequence is TGTGCCAGCGGGACCGTCCTCCTCCTAGCCAAAAACATTCAGTACTTC. It codes for CASGTVLLLAKNIQYF.